What follows describes a single TCR beta chain. Its antigen remains unidentified. Here immunoSEQ multiplex PCR was the method, and the copy in TCRdb shows in-frame clones only, minus some. The data contain about 2.1 million clones, 90% to 95% of them singletons. The naive CD8 subset, CD45RO-negative cells positively selected for CCR7, excluded terminally differentiated effector memory CD45RA+ cells. Donors were healthy HIV-negative adults without recent acute infections or vaccinations. This sample is part of a study of shared clonotypes between healthy human individuals. Study results and caveats: Sampling covered nothing but blood. Tissue TCR repertoires likely differ from those found in blood. Rarefaction demonstrated incomplete sorted-subset sequencing despite large depth.

The CDR3 consists of 15 residues. CDR1 is SGHDT, CDR2 YYEEEE, per germline. V shed 0 bases and J 1 base; nucleotides not matched to a gene: 2. The sequenced material came from naive CD8+ T cells from PBMCs. V gene TRBV5-6 combines with J gene TRBJ2-3, with 7 bases fitting TRBD2. The receptor was derived from a man between 18 and 35 years old in good health. Some clones in this sample may be carry-over from other donors' samples. CDR3 protein: CASSLGGGGTDTQYF. CDR3 coding DNA: TGTGCCAGCAGCTTGGGGGGAGGGGGCACAGATACGCAGTATTTT.